Below, one TCR beta chain is given with its context. Its target antigen remains unknown. Per-base quality was not reported, and no clone a single base away is much larger than it. CD8 naive samples were obtained by positive selection for CCR7 among CD45RO-negative cells, yielding a CD45RA+CCR7+ population from which TemRA cells were excluded. The donors were healthy, HIV-negative adults who had no recently reported acute infections or vaccinations. Every donor was a Caucasian adult living in Nashville, Tennessee, USA. Blood was collected by leukapheresis, and PBMCs were isolated by Ficoll-Histopaque density gradient centrifugation and then cryopreserved in liquid nitrogen vapor phase. Analytical flow cytometry was used to check the purity and quantity of every magnetically sorted T cell population. Genomic DNA was isolated from each sorted fraction and quantified by UV absorbance on a Nanodrop 2000c.

TCR CDR3 regions were amplified from genomic DNA by multiplex PCR using the deep immunoSEQ assay. For each cell subset, the extracted genomic DNA was distributed evenly across all wells of several immunoSEQ 96-well plates, and each plate served as one replicate. For sorted subsets, roughly 190 ng of genomic DNA, equivalent to 30,000 or so T cell genomes, went into each replicate PCR. Purified libraries were measured with a Qubit 3.0 fluorometer, size-checked on a Bioanalyzer 2100, and measured again with the KAPA Library Quantification kit. Every immunoSEQ 96-well plate was sequenced on a dedicated single-read 150-cycle Illumina NextSeq 550 flow cell. As for the authors' bioinformatics: Because the immunoSEQ output included only junctional sequences and no quality scores, the filtering could not be the same as the filtering used for full-length reads. Sequences were annotated with PyIR, a Python wrapper for IgBLAST v1.9, and V/J genes and CDR3 were assigned using IMGT germline references. Reads with weak V/J assignments (E-value above 1e-6), missing CDR3, stop codons, out-of-frame junctions, or ambiguous translated residues were removed. V3J clonotypes were defined as sequences sharing an identical inferred V gene, J gene, and CDR3 amino acid sequence. The percentage overlap between two repertoires was calculated by dividing the number of shared unique clonotypes by the size of the smaller repertoire. RTK rarefaction, the Chao1 estimator, and Recon v2.1 estimates of unobserved clonotypes were used to assess repertoire richness. OLGA was used to compute generation probabilities for all TCRbeta clonotypes that the gDNA method yielded from a handful of donors. This is the immuneACCESS table as TCRdb keeps it, with only in-frame sequences that have V and J called. A part of the clones is gone; compared with another copy, unresolved V genes explain less than half, and the rest is unexplained. V and J calls and clone size are those listed in that table; D and trimming were worked out from the DNA. This sample holds some 2.1 million clones; 90% to 95% were observed only once. The biggest ten clones account for under 2% of the sample.

The sample comes from a study of shared clonotypes between healthy human individuals (dated by TCRdb to the early 2020s). At the level of the whole study: The cohort included three men and a couple of women between 18 and 49 years of age. Blood TCR repertoires of about five healthy adults were deeply sequenced to estimate repertoire size and the extent of clonotype sharing between individuals. Between about 0.94 and 10 billion PBMCs per donor were obtained by leukapheresis. For each donor, CD4 naive and CD4 memory were each run on three plates, CD8 naive on two plates, and CD8 memory on one plate. Different laboratories and diverse techniques were used to prepare libraries and sequence TCR repertoires, to increase sequencing depth and limit assay-specific biases. The research as a whole found: Compared with non-shared clonotypes, the clonotypes found in all four sorted-subset donors had higher generation probabilities. Even with the large sequencing depth, rarefaction of the sorted-subset datasets indicated that sequencing was incomplete. Based on pairwise subsampling, the degree of clonotype sharing among donors was expected to be affected by sequencing depth. Larger estimated clonotype richness was generally found for naive subsets than for memory subsets. Sampling was restricted to blood, and TCR repertoires in tissue are likely to differ from TCR repertoires in blood. When four donors were compared, the shared fraction of clonotypes was around 4.6% for naive CD4, around 4% for naive CD8, 2% to 2.5% for memory CD4, and about 0.36% for memory CD8. The genetic and exposure-history diversity represented was limited by the small number of donors.

Trimming takes 5 bases from V and 2 bases from J, and the germline ends sit 16 bases apart. For CDR1 and CDR2, the germline V gene (reference sequence) lists SEHNR and FQNEAQ. Including cysteine and phenylalanine, the CDR3 has 15 amino acids. Only the CDR3 DNA stays, 45 bases, in frame from base 1. The chain is assembled from TRBV7-9 and TRBJ2-7; TRBD2 is a weak D gene call, 5 bases matching. Sample: naive CD8+ T cells from PBMCs. Reading the label with the study, this specimen's cell subset or site is: CD45RA+CCR7+. This sequence originates from a man between 18 and 29 years old in good health. Some clones in this sample may be carry-over from other donors' samples. The DNA sequence is as follows: TGTGCCAGCAGCCCGCCTAGCAGTTTAACCTACGAGCAGTACTTC. It translates to CASSPPSSLTYEQYF.